This T cell receptor (beta chain) stems from a study of OX40 agonist ivuxolimab in advanced cancers. Study summary: It was ivuxolimab, an agonistic anti-OX40 (CD134) antibody, that patients were treated with. Study outcomes and limitations: Among T cells, CD8+ cells averaged more expanded clones than CD4+ cells. The study did not work out the antigen specificity of the expanded peripheral T cells.

The protocol was immunoSEQ multiplex PCR, while the TCRdb copy is restricted to in-frame clones and leaves out a portion. The table has around 26,000 clones, about nine tenths seen once. Note on this clone: Its antigen is as yet unknown.

V lost 6 bases and J 3 bases, leaving 8 bases between the germline ends. The CDR3 sequence is 12 residues long. CDR1 is MDHEN, CDR2 SYDVKM, per germline. The sequences come from CD4+ or CD8+ T cells sorted from blood, collected in a trial of the OX40 agonist ivuxolimab. This sequence joins TRBV28 and TRBJ2-5, with D perhaps TRBD1 (5 bases). The receptor's source is an adult with an advanced solid tumor such as melanoma, head and neck, liver or kidney cancer. CDR3 nucleotide sequence: TGTGCCAGCAGCCTCAGGGAAGAGACCCAGTACTTC. Its translation: CASSLREETQYF.